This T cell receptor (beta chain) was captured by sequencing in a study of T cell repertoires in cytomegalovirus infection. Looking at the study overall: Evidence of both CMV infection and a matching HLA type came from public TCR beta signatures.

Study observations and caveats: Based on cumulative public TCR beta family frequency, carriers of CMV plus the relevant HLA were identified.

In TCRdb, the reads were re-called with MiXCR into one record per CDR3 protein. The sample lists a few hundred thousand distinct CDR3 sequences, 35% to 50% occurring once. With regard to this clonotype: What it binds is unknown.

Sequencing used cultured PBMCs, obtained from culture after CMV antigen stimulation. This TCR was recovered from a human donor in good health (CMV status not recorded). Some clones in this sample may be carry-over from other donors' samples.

CDR3 loop: CASRNRGPNYGYTF. The DNA for the CDR3 is TGTGCCAGCAGAAACAGGGGCCCTAACTATGGCTACACCTTC. The V gene is TRBV5-6, the J gene TRBJ1-2, with 7 bases matching TRBD1. J was trimmed by 0 bases and V by 5 bases; bases with no gene match: 4. The germline CDR1 and CDR2 sequences are SGHDT and YYEEEE. There are 14 residues in the CDR3.